These 30 T cell receptor beta chains share one sample of origin, sequenced in a study of blood T cell repertoires in COVID-19 (dated by TCRdb to about 2020). The method was the immunoSEQ multiplex PCR assay. The table was pulled from immuneACCESS by TCRdb, which kept in-frame rearrangements only. Such tables lose some clones; where checked, under half of the loss comes from unresolved V genes, and the rest has no known cause. The sample includes 250,000 to 300,000 clones, with around 88% observed a single time. 6.9% of the sample rests with the top ten. Sequenced material: peripheral blood. The origin of the receptors is a woman aged 25 to 39 who had recovered from COVID-19.

The genes are TRBV2 and TRBJ1-1; 10 bases are shared with TRBD1. V dropped 3 bases and J dropped 4; count of bases not matched to a gene: 2. Germline V gene data show CDR1 as SNHLY and CDR2 as FYNNEI. CDR3 size: 14 residues. The CDR3 nucleotides are TGTGCCAGCAGTGACAGGGACAGGGGCACTGAAGCTTTCTTT. Its protein is CASSDRDRGTEAFF.

V gene TRBV28 combines with J gene TRBJ1-1; tentative D call: TRBD1 (6 bases). The V and J ends lost 2 bases and 0 bases respectively, with 16 bases between them. This CDR3 is 17 amino acids long. Germline-derived CDR1 and CDR2 are MDHEN and SYDVKM. CDR3 nucleotides: TGTGCCAGCAGTTTACCCCCCTGGACAGAGATGAACACTGAAGCTTTCTTT. Protein product: CASSLPPWTEMNTEAFF.

The chain recombines TRBV11-3 with TRBJ2-2; TRBD2 matches 13 bases. Germline V gene lookup returns CDR1 SGHNT and CDR2 YENEEA. V shed 2 bases, J shed 8 bases, and the junction held 5 bases outside the gene matches. The CDR3 length is 16 residues. CDR3 region: CASSLKTSGGPGELFF. DNA for the CDR3: TGTGCCAGCAGCTTAAAGACTAGCGGGGGGCCAGGGGAGCTGTTTTTT.

The V gene is TRBV19, the J gene TRBJ1-2; 7 bases are shared with TRBD1. V lost 4 bases, J lost 8 bases, and 10 bases stayed unmatched. The CDR3 length is 14 residues. In germline, CDR1 is LNHDA, CDR2 SQIVND (reference sequence). The CDR3 DNA reads as TGTGCCAGTAGTACCCGGGACAGCCCCTCGGGCTACACCTTC. Its protein is CASSTRDSPSGYTF. Using reference TRBV19 and TRBJ1-2 for the parts outside the CDR3, the full variable domain is DGGITQSPKYLFRKEGQNVTLSCEQNLNHDAMYWYRQDPGQGLRLIYYSQIVNDFQKGDIAEGYSVSREKKESFPLTVTSAQKNPTAFYLCASSTRDSPSGYTFGSGTRLTVV.

This clone was seen a handful of times. The V and J genes are TRBV6-2 or TRBV6-3 and TRBJ1-6, with 7 bases aligning to TRBD1. Germline values: CDR1 MNHEY, CDR2 SVGEGT. The V gene end was trimmed by 2 bases and the J gene end by 8 bases; junction bases not matched to a gene: 12. CDR3 length equals 17 residues. CDR3 DNA sequence: TGTGCCAGCAGTTACACCAGGACAGGCCGTGTGGATTCACCCCTCCACTTT. Protein product: CASSYTRTGRVDSPLHF.

The chain employs TRBV2 and TRBJ2-1; weak D call: TRBD2 (5 bases). The V end was cut by 7 bases, the J end by 2 bases, with 24 bases between. In germline, CDR1 is SNHLY, CDR2 FYNNEI. The length of the CDR3 is 18 residues. Here the CDR3 reads CASTERLVRRAAYNEQFF. Here the CDR3 DNA reads TGTGCCAGCACCGAGCGGCTCGTCCGGCGGGCAGCCTACAATGAGCAGTTCTTC. Full variable domain (remainder filled in from reference TRBV2 and TRBJ2-1): EPEVTQTPSHQVTQMGQEVILRCVPISNHLYFYWYRQILGQKVEFLVSFYNNEISEKSEIFDDQFSVERPDGSNFTLKIRSTKLEDSAMYFCASTERLVRRAAYNEQFFGPGTRLTVL.

The genes are TRBV30 and TRBJ1-4, with D possibly being TRBD1 (5 bases). Deletions cut 3 bases from V and 7 bases from J, with 15 bases between. Germline CDR1 reads GTSNPN; CDR2 reads SVGIG (reference sequence). This CDR3 has 14 amino acids. The CDR3 DNA follows: TGTGCCTGGAGCCTCGGGGGGGTCGGTGAAAAACTGTTTTTT. Protein sequence: CAWSLGGVGEKLFF.

This clone appeared a single time. The CDR3 sequence is CASSQDSHGEETQYF. The CDR3 DNA is TGCGCCAGCAGCCAAGACTCCCACGGGGAAGAGACCCAGTACTTC. The V call is TRBV4-3, the J call TRBJ2-5; possible D gene TRBD2, 5 bases. Germline assignment: CDR1 LGHNA and CDR2 YSLEER. Trimming removed 0 bases at V and 3 bases at J, with 11 bases between. The CDR3 contains 15 residues.

The chain employs TRBV28 and TRBJ2-1, with 10 bases matching TRBD2. This CDR3 region has 17 residues. The V segment lost 6 bases and the J segment 6 bases; nucleotides outside the gene matches: 14. The germline V gene encodes CDR1 MDHEN and CDR2 SYDVKM. CDR3 bases: TGTGCCAGCAGCTTCAGGGGTGCGGGACTAGCGAGCAATGAGCAGTTCTTC. This gives the protein CASSFRGAGLASNEQFF.

The rearrangement links TRBV4-2 to TRBJ1-4, with 8 nucleotides matching TRBD1. V shed 0 bases, J shed 7 bases, and the junction held 4 bases outside the gene matches. The CDR3 has 15 amino acids. CDR1 is LGHNA and CDR2 is YNFKEQ in the germline V gene. The CDR3 here is CASSQDAGGSEKLFF. The CDR3 DNA reads as TGTGCCAGCAGCCAAGACGCAGGGGGCTCTGAAAAACTGTTTTTT.

The rearrangement uses TRBV11-2 and TRBJ2-3; unclear D gene. Germline assignment: CDR1 SGHAT and CDR2 FQNNGV. This CDR3 spans 11 amino acids. Trimming took 0 bases from V and 9 from J, leaving 4 bases between them. CDR3 DNA sequence: TGTGCCAGCAGCTTAGAGGCAACGCAGTATTTT. It yields the protein CASSLEATQYF.

This clone was detected only a few times. V usage is TRBV4-3 and J usage is TRBJ2-7; 9 bases agree with TRBD1. The V segment lost 0 bases and the J segment 3 bases; nucleotides outside the gene matches: 3. Germline CDR1 reads LGHNA; CDR2 reads YSLEER. This CDR3 has 15 residues. CDR3 sequence (DNA): TGCGCCAGCAGCCAAGATCCGGGACAGGGCTACGAGCAGTACTTC. It translates to CASSQDPGQGYEQYF.

The V and J genes are TRBV11-2 and TRBJ2-7; TRBD1 matches at 9 bases. This CDR3 has 12 amino acids. Germline CDR1 is SGHAT and CDR2 is FQNNGV. The V and J ends lost 2 bases and 9 bases, in that order; junction bases with no gene match: 2. DNA for the CDR3: TGTGCCAGCAGCTTAATGGGACAGGGGCAGTACTTC. This codes for CASSLMGQGQYF.

The rearrangement joins TRBV7-2 to TRBJ2-3; 10 bases are a match to TRBD2. V lost 3 bases and J lost 2; bases outside the gene matches: 8. Looked up from germline, CDR1 is SGHTA and CDR2 is FQGNSA. The CDR3 has 17 residues. CDR3 nucleotide sequence: TGTGCCAGCAGCTTCCCAGAGCGGGGGGGCCCCACAGATACGCAGTATTTT. Its translation is CASSFPERGGPTDTQYF.

This sequence joins TRBV2 and TRBJ1-1; no clear D gene. With 7 bases removed from V and 1 base from J, the gap between germline ends came to 13 bases. The CDR3 has 14 amino acids. The germline V gene has CDR1 SNHLY and CDR2 FYNNEI. The CDR3 spells CASNGMRANTEAFF. The DNA of the CDR3 is TGTGCCAGCAATGGAATGAGGGCGAACACTGAAGCTTTCTTT.

V usage is TRBV25-1 and J usage is TRBJ1-1; tentative D call: TRBD1 (6 bases). Trimming pared 4 bases from V and 4 bases from J, leaving 10 bases between. The CDR3 extends over 13 amino acids. Germline V gene sequence: CDR1 MGHDK, CDR2 SYGVNS. CDR3 residues: CASSAQGRTEAFF. DNA of the CDR3: TGTGCCAGCAGTGCCCAGGGGCGCACTGAAGCTTTCTTT.

V usage is TRBV5-8 and J usage is TRBJ2-2; TRBD2 might be the D (7 bases). Trimming shortened V by 4 bases and J by 0 bases, and 16 bases separated the two germline ends. CDR1 is SGHTS, CDR2 YDEGEE, per germline. The length of the CDR3 is 17 residues. This CDR3 is CASSPFAGATNTGELFF. In DNA form, the CDR3 reads TGTGCCAGCAGCCCCTTCGCGGGGGCTACGAACACCGGGGAGCTGTTTTTT.

This rearrangement joins TRBV20-1 to TRBJ2-3; tentative D call: TRBD1 (6 bases). Germline lookup yields CDR1 DFQATT and CDR2 SNEGSKA (reference sequence). Trimming removed 1 base at V and 12 bases at J, with 11 bases between. The CDR3 contains 11 residues. The chain's CDR3 is CSARGGQGQYF. The CDR3 DNA sequence: TGCAGTGCTAGAGGGGGGCAGGGCCAGTATTTT.

The J gene is TRBJ2-3, the V gene TRBV7-9; perhaps TRBD1 as D (6 bases). CDR3 size: 16 residues. The V and J ends lost 1 base and 3 bases respectively, with 14 bases between them. Germline-derived CDR1 and CDR2 are SEHNR and FQNEAQ (reference sequence). The CDR3 loop is CASSLDRVRVTDTQYF. The CDR3 DNA reads as TGTGCCAGCAGCTTAGACAGGGTCAGGGTAACAGATACGCAGTATTTT.

CDR3 region: CASSPRTGPREQYF. Written as DNA, the CDR3 is TGTGCCAGCAGTCCCCGGACAGGGCCCAGGGAGCAGTACTTC. The genes are TRBV28 and TRBJ2-7; TRBD1 matches 8 bases. The CDR3 covers 14 residues. Germline V gene data show CDR1 as MDHEN and CDR2 as SYDVKM. The V segment lost 5 bases and the J segment 7 bases; nucleotides outside the gene matches: 10. Filled out from reference TRBV28 and TRBJ2-7, the complete variable domain reads DVKVTQSSRYLVKRTGEKVFLECVQDMDHENMFWYRQDPGLGLRLIYFSYDVKMKEKGDIPEGYSVSREKKERFSLILESASTNQTSMYLCASSPRTGPREQYFGPGTRLTVT.

This clone was counted once. J is TRBJ1-2 and V is TRBV11-2; the D is unclear. Germline V gene lookup returns CDR1 SGHAT and CDR2 FQNNGV. Trimming cost V 0 bases and J 4 bases, with 9 bases left between them. CDR3 length equals 14 residues. The CDR3 is CASSLERPSYGYTF. The CDR3 nucleotides are TGTGCCAGCAGCTTAGAGAGGCCGAGCTATGGCTACACCTTC.

The chain uses TRBV4-1 and TRBJ2-5; 15 positions match TRBD2. V lost 0 bases, J lost 5 bases, and 7 bases stayed unmatched. This CDR3 spans 18 amino acids. CDR1 MGHRA and CDR2 YSYEKL come from the germline V gene. The CDR3 sequence: CASSQDPGLAGGWETQYF. CDR3 in DNA: TGCGCCAGCAGCCAAGATCCGGGACTAGCGGGGGGCTGGGAGACCCAGTACTTC.

The gene calls are TRBV2 and TRBJ1-1; D is unresolved. The CDR3 consists of 14 residues. V was clipped by 3 bases and J by 5 bases, with 13 bases between them. In germline, CDR1 is SNHLY, CDR2 FYNNEI. CDR3: CASSDPTEKTEAFF. CDR3 in DNA: TGTGCCAGCAGTGACCCGACGGAGAAGACTGAAGCTTTCTTT.

V is TRBV5-1 and J is TRBJ1-4; D ambiguous. The germline V gene encodes CDR1 SGHRS and CDR2 YFSETQ. The CDR3 runs 13 residues. Trimming took off 2 bases at V and 5 bases at J, with 7 bases between the two ends. The CDR3 DNA reads TGCGCCAGCAGCTTAACGGGAAATGAAAAACTGTTTTTT. It encodes CASSLTGNEKLFF.

The chain combines TRBV9 with TRBJ2-5; perhaps TRBD2 as D (6 bases). The CDR3 loop spans 13 amino acids. The V end lost 0 bases, the J end lost 5 bases, and 8 bases lay between the germline ends. Germline values: CDR1 SGDLS, CDR2 YYNGEE. The CDR3 DNA reads TGTGCCAGCAGCGTAGCGGGGGTGGAGACCCAGTACTTC. This gives the protein CASSVAGVETQYF.

This chain uses TRBV7-2 with TRBJ2-7; a possible D gene is TRBD2 (6 bases). Trimming removed 1 base at V and 0 bases at J, with 10 bases between. The CDR3 is 15 amino acids. Germline CDR1 and CDR2: SGHTA and FQGNSA. CDR3 in DNA: TGTGCCAGCAGCTTAGACTCGGGACTCTCCTACGAGCAGTACTTC. It is translated as CASSLDSGLSYEQYF.

J is TRBJ1-2 and V is TRBV27; 8 bases are a match to TRBD1. Trimming cost V 8 bases and J 4 bases; bases outside gene matches: 12. CDR1 is MNHEY, CDR2 SMNVEV, per germline (reference sequence). The CDR3 is 15 residues long. The CDR3 region is CASGKDRGSTYGYTF. The CDR3 nucleotides read TGTGCCAGCGGAAAAGACAGGGGATCGACCTATGGCTACACCTTC.

This chain joins TRBV7-2 and TRBJ2-7; D perhaps matches TRBD2 (6 bases). In germline, CDR1 is SGHTA, CDR2 FQGNSA. This CDR3 comprises 16 residues. The V end was cut by 4 bases, the J end by 0 bases, with 16 bases between. CDR3: CASSSSRAGTSYEQYF. The CDR3 bases are TGTGCCAGCAGCTCCTCTCGGGCGGGGACCTCCTACGAGCAGTACTTC.

This clone has just one count. The chain carries TRBV28 and TRBJ1-6; maybe TRBD1 (5 bases). The CDR3 extends over 15 amino acids. V lost 2 bases and J lost 9, with 14 bases in between. Germline V gene data show CDR1 as MDHEN and CDR2 as SYDVKM. As DNA, the CDR3 is TGTGCCAGCAGTTTAAGCGGGACGGAAACTTCACCCCTCCACTTT. Translation gives CASSLSGTETSPLHF.

Ten or more counts support this clone. This chain links TRBV4-2 with TRBJ1-5; D unresolved. Trimming took 1 base from V and 7 from J, leaving 14 bases between them. CDR3 length: 15 amino acids. The germline CDR1 and CDR2 sequences are LGHNA and YNFKEQ. The CDR3 reads CASSQAAPRRQPQHF. CDR3 bases: TGTGCCAGCAGCCAAGCCGCACCCCGGAGGCAGCCCCAGCATTTT.